The rows below give T cell receptor beta chains drawn from one sample of a study of human T cells and chemical hapten exposure. MiXCR, run by TCRdb on the RACE reads, gives a single entry per CDR3 protein. Of a few hundred thousand distinct CDR3 sequences in the sample, about 5% were seen once. The sequenced sample was whole blood, obtained in connection with sensitization to the hapten diphenylcyclopropenone (DPC). These receptors originate from a woman between 18 and 30 years old with alopecia areata. Some clones in this sample may be carry-over from other donors' samples. Both conserved end residues are part of each CDR3. The D gene is left open where the match is weak. Size values are once, few and many counts, or a class for expanded clones, and some rows have none.

TRBV7-2	many	TRBD2	TRBJ2-3	CASSSAGGPSGTQYF	TGTGCCAGCAGCTCAGCGGGGGGGCCGAGTGGTACGCAGTATTTT
TRBV7-2	few	-	TRBJ1-5	CASRIGAAGPQHF	TGTGCCAGCAGAATAGGGGCGGCGGGGCCCCAGCATTTT
TRBV12-3/TRBV12-4	many	-	TRBJ1-6	CASSPSPRGYNSPLHF	TGTGCCAGCAGTCCTAGTCCCAGGGGCTATAATTCACCCCTCCACTTT
TRBV10-1	-	TRBD1	TRBJ1-5	CASSAERRTGELGSNQPQHF	TGCGCCAGCAGTGCGGAAAGAAGGACAGGGGAATTAGGGAGCAATCAGCCCCAGCATTTT
TRBV7-2	many	-	TRBJ1-2	CASSPLGGYYGSTF	TGTGCCAGCAGCCCGCTAGGGGGTTACTATGGCTCCACCTTC
TRBV11-1	few	-	TRBJ1-1	CASSLWGPGGTEAFF	TGTGCCAGCAGCTTATGGGGCCCTGGGGGGACTGAAGCTTTCTTT
TRBV5-1	few	-	TRBJ2-5	CASSLGTQRETQYF	TGCGCCAGCAGCCTCGGGACTCAGAGGGAGACCCAGTACTTC
TRBV29-1	few	-	TRBJ1-1	CSVEVHRANTEAFF	TGCAGCGTTGAAGTGCACAGAGCAAACACTGAAGCTTTCTTT
TRBV12-3/TRBV12-4	many	-	TRBJ1-2	CASSFSNYGYTF	TGTGCCAGCAGTTTCAGCAACTATGGCTACACCTTC
TRBV7-9	many	TRBD1	TRBJ1-5	CASSSGTGGQPQHF	TGTGCCAGCAGCTCAGGGACAGGAGGTCAGCCCCAGCATTTT
TRBV9	-	TRBD1	TRBJ2-7	CASSPTPGQGTYEQYF	TGTGCCAGCAGCCCAACGCCGGGACAGGGCACCTACGAGCAGTACTTC
TRBV20-1	-	TRBD1	TRBJ1-5	CGGTGGESQPQHF	TGCGGGGGAACAGGGGGCGAAAGTCAGCCCCAGCATTTT
TRBV7-9	few	-	TRBJ1-1	CASANGGLTEAFF	TGTGCCAGCGCGAATGGGGGTTTGACTGAAGCTTTCTTT
TRBV25-1	-	-	TRBJ2-7	CASSDLGDTRRYF	TGTGCCAGCAGTGACCTAGGGGACACCCGTCGGTACTTC
TRBV6-1	many	-	TRBJ1-5	CASSETQGGNQPQHF	TGTGCCAGCAGTGAAACTCAAGGGGGGAATCAGCCCCAGCATTTT
TRBV7-8	many	-	TRBJ1-1	CASSLPWRENTEAFF	TGTGCCAGCAGCTTACCCTGGCGGGAGAACACTGAAGCTTTCTTT
TRBV6-5	many	-	TRBJ1-2	CASSYSFGGDGYTF	TGTGCCAGCAGTTACTCGTTTGGGGGAGATGGCTACACCTTC
TRBV6-2/TRBV6-3	-	-	TRBJ1-1	CASSPDWGQYAEAFF	TGTGCCAGCAGTCCCGATTGGGGACAATACGCTGAAGCTTTCTTT
TRBV4-3	few	-	TRBJ1-2	CASSQDGGLSYGYTF	TGCGCCAGCAGCCAAGACGGGGGGCTGAGCTATGGCTACACCTTC
TRBV6-6	-	-	TRBJ1-1	CASSYSYREAFF	TGTGCCAGCAGTTACTCGTACAGGGAAGCTTTCTTT
TRBV6-5	few	-	TRBJ1-6	CASSVDWSSYNSPLHF	TGTGCCAGCAGCGTGGACTGGAGCTCCTATAATTCACCCCTCCACTTT
TRBV5-1	many	TRBD1	TRBJ2-3	CASSAGTGGTDTQYF	TGCGCCAGCAGTGCCGGGACAGGGGGGACAGATACGCAGTATTTT
TRBV28	many	TRBD1	TRBJ2-2	CASQYRGIGELFF	TGTGCCAGCCAATACAGGGGCATCGGGGAGCTGTTTTTT
TRBV7-9	-	-	TRBJ1-4	CASSLRQPRDEKLFF	TGTGCCAGCAGCTTAAGGCAGCCCAGGGATGAAAAACTGTTTTTT
TRBV7-9	few	-	TRBJ1-3	CASSSETGSPGNTIYF	TGTGCCAGCAGCTCGGAGACAGGCTCCCCTGGAAACACCATATATTTT
TRBV20-1	-	-	TRBJ1-5	CSARAFEGQPQHF	TGCAGTGCTAGGGCTTTTGAGGGACAGCCCCAGCATTTT
TRBV6-5	many	TRBD1	TRBJ1-2	CASGRTGYYGYTF	TGTGCCAGCGGACGGACAGGGTACTATGGCTACACCTTC
TRBV28	many	-	TRBJ2-1	CASSQPPPRWGYEQFF	TGTGCCAGCAGTCAACCTCCGCCCCGGTGGGGCTATGAGCAGTTCTTC
TRBV7-2	-	-	TRBJ2-3	CASSLQSGFLTDTQYF	TGTGCCAGCAGCTTACAGAGCGGCTTCCTCACAGATACGCAGTATTTT
TRBV28	many	-	TRBJ1-2	CASSPESYGYTF	TGTGCCAGCAGTCCTGAGAGCTATGGCTACACCTTC
TRBV9	-	TRBD2	TRBJ2-5	CASSESTSGYQETQYF	TGTGCCAGCAGCGAATCGACTAGCGGATACCAAGAGACCCAGTACTTC
TRBV9	many	-	TRBJ2-7	CASSPGATSYEQYF	TGTGCCAGCAGCCCGGGCGCGACCTCCTACGAGCAGTACTTC
TRBV7-2	few	TRBD1	TRBJ2-2	CASSLGRTGGHTGELFF	TGTGCCAGCAGCTTAGGGAGGACAGGGGGTCACACCGGGGAGCTGTTTTTT
TRBV2	many	TRBD1	TRBJ1-4	CASSLQGPATTNEKLFF	TGTGCCAGCAGTCTACAGGGGCCCGCTACAACTAATGAAAAACTGTTTTTT
TRBV6-5	many	-	TRBJ2-3	CASSLAVGGYTQYF	TGTGCCAGCAGTCTCGCGGTCGGTGGGTATACGCAGTATTTT
TRBV6-5	many	-	TRBJ1-4	CASSSDPGGEKLFF	TGTGCCAGCAGTTCTGACCCAGGCGGTGAAAAACTGTTTTTT
TRBV5-6	many	-	TRBJ1-4	CASSFKGPGNEKLFF	TGTGCCAGCAGCTTTAAGGGACCGGGTAATGAAAAACTGTTTTTT
TRBV7-2	few	-	TRBJ2-1	CASSLFTGSYNEQFF	TGTGCCAGCAGCTTATTCACAGGCTCCTACAATGAGCAGTTCTTC
TRBV6-6	many	-	TRBJ1-5	CASSYPDSSNQPQHF	TGTGCCAGCAGTTACCCTGACAGTAGCAATCAGCCCCAGCATTTT
TRBV28	few	TRBD2	TRBJ2-1	CASSSLSGGAYNEQFF	TGTGCCAGCAGTTCGTTAAGCGGGGGGGCCTACAATGAGCAGTTCTTC
TRBV13	-	-	TRBJ2-5	CASSLAEVETQYF	TGTGCCAGCAGCTTAGCGGAGGTAGAGACCCAGTACTTC
TRBV7-2	many	TRBD2	TRBJ2-1	CASSFRYGTSGGAYNEQFF	TGTGCCAGCAGCTTTAGGTATGGGACTAGCGGGGGAGCCTACAATGAGCAGTTCTTC
TRBV6-1	once	-	TRBJ2-7	CASSEAAAIYEQYF	TGTGCCAGCAGTGAAGCAGCAGCAATCTACGAGCAGTACTTC
TRBV7-2	few	-	TRBJ2-3	CASSPDSTNTDTQYF	TGTGCCAGCAGCCCGGACAGTACGAACACAGATACGCAGTATTTT
TRBV6-5	few	-	TRBJ1-3	CASSYSRNSGNTIYF	TGTGCCAGCAGTTACTCAAGAAACTCTGGAAACACCATATATTTT
TRBV6-5	many	-	TRBJ1-2	CASSFHAGTPNYGYTF	TGTGCCAGCAGCTTCCATGCCGGGACACCCAACTATGGCTACACCTTC
TRBV4-3	many	-	TRBJ2-2	CASSQERQSAGELFF	TGCGCCAGCAGCCAAGAGCGCCAATCCGCCGGGGAGCTGTTTTTT
TRBV12-3/TRBV12-4	many	-	TRBJ1-4	CASSFGRLEKLFF	TGTGCCAGCAGTTTCGGGAGATTGGAAAAACTGTTTTTT
TRBV4-1	few	TRBD1	TRBJ2-7	CASSLRRGLEQYF	TGCGCCAGCAGCCTCCGCAGGGGGCTCGAGCAGTACTTC
TRBV27	-	-	TRBJ2-5	CASKPLLIQETQYF	TGTGCCAGCAAGCCTTTATTGATTCAAGAGACCCAGTACTTC
TRBV6-2/TRBV6-3	-	-	TRBJ1-6	CASSGGRSSYNSPLHF	TGTGCCAGCTCCGGAGGTCGTAGCTCCTATAATTCACCCCTCCACTTT
TRBV27	few	TRBD2	TRBJ2-5	CASSLSASGHQETQYF	TGTGCCAGCAGTTTATCGGCTAGCGGCCACCAAGAGACCCAGTACTTC
TRBV3-1	few	-	TRBJ2-1	CASSQGTWGEQFF	TGTGCCAGCAGCCAAGGCACCTGGGGGGAGCAGTTCTTC
TRBV6-2/TRBV6-3	-	-	TRBJ1-5	CASTTSNQPQHF	TGTGCCAGCACCACTAGCAATCAGCCCCAGCATTTT
TRBV9	few	-	TRBJ2-4	CASSASGKEDIQYF	TGTGCCAGCAGCGCATCAGGGAAGGAGGACATTCAGTACTTC
TRBV20-1	-	-	TRBJ2-1	CSASFLFVRGTSSYNEQFF	TGCAGTGCTAGTTTTCTTTTCGTCCGGGGGACGAGCTCCTACAATGAGCAGTTCTTC
TRBV5-6	-	-	TRBJ1-5	CASSLVSGDQPQHF	TGTGCCAGCAGCTTGGTTTCAGGGGATCAGCCCCAGCATTTT
TRBV7-9	many	TRBD1	TRBJ2-7	CASSNRDRGMFEQYF	TGTGCCAGCAGCAACCGGGACAGGGGCATGTTCGAGCAGTACTTC
TRBV20-1	few	TRBD2	TRBJ2-7	CSASPLAGGIYSYEQYF	TGCAGTGCTAGCCCTCTGGCGGGGGGAATCTACTCCTACGAGCAGTACTTC
TRBV7-9	-	-	TRBJ1-4	CASSLSWPASLEKLFF	TGTGCCAGCAGCTTATCCTGGCCGGCCTCCCTTGAAAAACTGTTTTTT